This passage covers 30 T cell receptor beta chains from one sample sequenced in a study of T cell responses to AZD1222 COVID-19 vaccine. The repertoire was sequenced with immunoSEQ multiplex PCR; TCRdb's copy has only in-frame clones and lacks some. The sample records under 120,000 clones, under 95% being singletons. Sequenced here: peripheral blood, sampled on day 0 of AZD1222 vaccination. These receptors came from an adult in good health.

The genes are TRBV2 and TRBJ2-5; D remains unclear. Looked up from germline, CDR1 is SNHLY and CDR2 is FYNNEI. The length of the CDR3 is 11 residues. V dropped 5 bases and J dropped 3 bases, with 4 bases sitting between them. This chain's CDR3 is CASSSKETQYF. Here the CDR3 DNA reads TGTGCCAGCAGTAGCAAAGAGACCCAGTACTTC.

V and J are TRBV7-2 and TRBJ1-6; TRBD1 matches at 7 bases. Germline lookup yields CDR1 SGHTA and CDR2 FQGNSA. The V and J ends lost 5 bases and 14 bases, in that order; junction bases with no gene match: 12. The CDR3 sequence is 14 residues long. The CDR3 bases are TGTGCCAGCAGCCCAGGACAGGCCCTTAGGACCCTCCACTTT. This codes for CASSPGQALRTLHF. The entire variable domain, with the rest obtained from reference TRBV7-2 and TRBJ1-6, is as follows: GAGVSQSPSNKVTEKGKDVELRCDPISGHTALYWYRQSLGQGLEFLIYFQGNSAPDKSGLPSDRFSAERTGGSVSTLTIQRTQQEDSAVYLCASSPGQALRTLHFGNGTRLTVT.

V gene TRBV6-5 combines with J gene TRBJ1-1; a weak D match, TRBD1 (5 bases). This CDR3 is built from 13 residues. Trimming took 6 bases from V and 5 from J, leaving 13 bases between them. CDR1 is MNHEY, CDR2 SVGAGI, per germline. The CDR3 region has the DNA TGTGCCAGCAGAGCTCAGGGTTGGACTGAAGCTTTCTTT. Amino acids: CASRAQGWTEAFF.

The genes are TRBV29-1 and TRBJ2-1; D is ambiguous. The ends were cut back, 2 bases at V and 5 bases at J, with 10 bases in the middle. Per the germline V gene, CDR1 is SQVTM and CDR2 is ANQGSEA. The length of the CDR3 is 13 residues. The chain's CDR3 is CSVELFSDNEQFF. CDR3 nucleotide sequence: TGCAGCGTTGAACTATTTTCCGACAATGAGCAGTTCTTC.

The rearrangement links TRBV3-1 (or the pseudogene TRBV3-2) to TRBJ2-3, with 12 positions matching TRBD2. The CDR3 length is 16 residues. Germline CDR1 and CDR2: LGHDT and YNNKEL (reference sequence). Trimming took 4 bases from V and 2 from J; bases not matched to a gene: 4. The CDR3 loop is CASSRTSGGPTDTQYF. In DNA form, the CDR3 reads TGTGCCAGCAGCCGAACTAGCGGGGGGCCCACAGATACGCAGTATTTT.

The chain combines TRBV15 with TRBJ1-4; 7 bases are shared with TRBD1. The germline CDR1 and CDR2 sequences are LNHNV and YYDKDF (reference sequence). The CDR3 loop spans 14 amino acids. Trimming cost V 2 bases and J 6 bases; bases outside gene matches: 3. The CDR3 DNA reads TGTGCCACCAGCAGACCAGGGGGGGATGAAAAACTGTTTTTT. This codes for CATSRPGGDEKLFF. The whole variable domain, filled in from reference TRBV15 and TRBJ1-4, reads DAMVIQNPRYQVTQFGKPVTLSCSQTLNHNVMYWYQQKSSQAPKLLFHYYDKDFNNEADTPDNFQSRRPNTSFCFLDIRSPGLGDTAMYLCATSRPGGDEKLFFGSGTQLSVL.

This clone was observed a single time. The J gene is TRBJ2-5, the V gene TRBV5-4; 7 bases align to TRBD2. The V segment lost 4 bases and the J segment 4 bases; nucleotides outside the gene matches: 7. The CDR3 totals 14 residues. Per the germline V gene, CDR1 is SGHNT and CDR2 is YYREEE (reference sequence). The CDR3 DNA reads TGTGCCAGCAGCAAGGGACCTAGCGGAGAGACCCAGTACTTC. Residues: CASSKGPSGETQYF. Full variable domain (remainder filled in from reference TRBV5-4 and TRBJ2-5): ETGVTQSPTHLIKTRGQQVTLRCSSQSGHNTVSWYQQALGQGPQFIFQYYREEENGRGNFPPRFSGLQFPNYSSELNVNALELDDSALYLCASSKGPSGETQYFGPGTRLLVL.

In DNA, the CDR3 is TGTGCCAGCAGTGATAGAACCTCCAATCAGCCCCAGCATTTT. This gives the protein CASSDRTSNQPQHF. V and J are TRBV2 and TRBJ1-5; D unclear. Germline assignment: CDR1 SNHLY and CDR2 FYNNEI. The CDR3 loop spans 14 amino acids. Deletions cut 3 bases from V and 3 bases from J, with 9 bases between.

This sequence joins TRBV7-8 and TRBJ2-7, with D perhaps matching TRBD1 (6 bases). CDR1 is SGHVS, CDR2 FQNEAQ, per germline. Trimming cost V 2 bases and J 5 bases, with 10 bases left between them. This CDR3 contains 13 residues. CDR3 bases: TGTGCCAGCAGCTTAAACAGGGCCAACGAGCAGTACTTC. It encodes CASSLNRANEQYF.

The chain is built from TRBV25-1 and TRBJ1-5, with 8 bases aligning to TRBD1. The CDR3 has 16 residues. Germline assignment: CDR1 MGHDK and CDR2 SYGVNS. J lost 0 bases, V lost 4 bases, and 5 bases had no gene match. The CDR3 is CASSGGQGDSNQPQHF. The DNA for the CDR3 is TGTGCCAGCAGTGGAGGACAGGGAGATAGCAATCAGCCCCAGCATTTT. Combining the CDR3 with reference TRBV25-1 and TRBJ1-5 gives the whole variable domain EADIYQTPRYLVIGTGKKITLECSQTMGHDKMYWYQQDPGMELHLIHYSYGVNSTEKGDLSSESTVSRIRTEHFPLTLESARPSHTSQYLCASSGGQGDSNQPQHFGDGTRLSIL.

The CDR3 nucleotides read TGTGCCAGCAGTTTTTCAGGTGCCAGGGGTGGCAATGAGCAGTTCTTC. This encodes CASSFSGARGGNEQFF. The chain uses TRBV28 and TRBJ2-1, with D perhaps matching TRBD1 (6 bases). Trimming took 3 bases from V and 6 from J, leaving 18 bases between them. This CDR3 contains 16 residues. CDR1 is MDHEN and CDR2 is SYDVKM in the germline V gene.

The sample holds one count of this clone. V usage is TRBV19 and J usage is TRBJ1-2; 9 nucleotides align to TRBD1. CDR3 length equals 15 residues. The V gene's germline CDR1 is LNHDA and CDR2 SQIVND (reference sequence). V was pared by 1 base and J by 5 bases, with 5 bases of the junction left unmatched. The CDR3, as DNA: TGTGCCAGTAGTATAGTTCTGGGACAGGGATATGGCTACACCTTC. It yields the protein CASSIVLGQGYGYTF.

The chain couples TRBV28 to TRBJ2-3, with 14 bases lining up with TRBD2. The CDR3 totals 20 residues. J lost 1 base, V lost 4 bases, and 13 bases had no gene match. The germline gives CDR1 MDHEN, CDR2 SYDVKM. CDR3 sequence reads: CASSSLGGLAGGLGTDTQYF. In DNA, the CDR3 is TGTGCCAGCAGTTCCTTGGGAGGACTAGCGGGAGGTCTAGGCACAGATACGCAGTATTTT.

A single count supports this clone. A read error may account for a junction end that differs from germline. The J gene is TRBJ2-1, the V gene TRBV19; D is ambiguous. The CDR3 runs to 9 residues. Germline V CDR1 and CDR2: LNHDA, SQIVND (reference sequence). CDR3 nucleotide sequence: TGTGTCAGTCGGTATGAGCAGTTCTTC. It is translated as CVSRYEQFF.

V usage is TRBV6-5 and J usage is TRBJ2-7; D is unclear. Per germline, CDR1 MNHEY and CDR2 SVGAGI. CDR3 length equals 13 residues. V shed 4 bases and J shed 3 bases, with 10 bases lying between them. CDR3 in DNA: TGTGCCAGCAGTTCCCGACGGAACTACGAGCAGTACTTC. This gives the protein CASSSRRNYEQYF.

The chain has TRBV10-3 and TRBJ1-6; TRBD1 is a possible D gene (5 bases). CDR1 ENHRY and CDR2 SYGVKD come from the germline V gene. The V and J ends lost 2 bases and 5 bases respectively, with 10 bases between them. The CDR3 extends over 15 amino acids. The CDR3 reads CAISEATADNSPLHF. For the CDR3, the DNA is TGTGCCATCAGTGAGGCGACAGCCGATAATTCACCCCTCCACTTT.

The genes are TRBV28 and TRBJ1-2; no firm D call. Germline CDR1 is MDHEN and CDR2 is SYDVKM. The CDR3 is 14 residues long. Trimming pared 3 bases from V and 0 bases from J, leaving 8 bases between. CDR3 sequence (DNA): TGTGCCAGCAGTTTCCGTAGAGCTAACTATGGCTACACCTTC. This gives the protein CASSFRRANYGYTF.

The J gene is TRBJ1-1, the V gene TRBV5-6; D is unresolved. This CDR3 comprises 15 residues. CDR1 is SGHDT, CDR2 YYEEEE, per germline. Trimming left V 3 bases short and J 0 bases short, with 12 bases between. CDR3 DNA sequence: TGTGCCAGCAGCTCTCCCGAGGGCCTGAACACTGAAGCTTTCTTT. This codes for CASSSPEGLNTEAFF. Supplemented by reference TRBV5-6 and TRBJ1-1, the full variable domain reads DAGVTQSPTHLIKTRGQQVTLRCSPKSGHDTVSWYQQALGQGPQFIFQYYEEEERQRGNFPDRFSGHQFPNYSSELNVNALLLGDSALYLCASSSPEGLNTEAFFGQGTRLTVV.

This clone was picked up one time. The DNA of the CDR3 is TGTGCCATCAGTGGGGGACCCCAGAACACTGAAGCTTTCTTT. This translates into CAISGGPQNTEAFF. The chain joins TRBV10-3 to TRBJ1-1; tentatively, D is TRBD1 (5 bases). The CDR3 consists of 14 residues. V was trimmed by 4 bases and J by 1 base, leaving 10 bases between them. Germline V CDR1 and CDR2: ENHRY, SYGVKD.

The CDR3 DNA reads as TGTGCCAGCAGCTTAGGGACTAGCGGGAATAATGAGCAGTTCTTC. It specifies CASSLGTSGNNEQFF. The chain employs TRBV11-3 and TRBJ2-1, with TRBD2 matching over 12 bases. The CDR3 sequence is 15 residues long. V trimming: 1 base; J trimming: 7 bases; junction bases outside the gene matches: 2. Germline assignment: CDR1 SGHNT and CDR2 YENEEA.

The chain carries TRBV6-5 and TRBJ2-1; D ambiguous. The CDR3 sequence is 11 residues long. Germline CDR1 MNHEY, CDR2 SVGAGI. Trimming shortened V by 7 bases and J by 6 bases, and 7 bases separated the two germline ends. In nucleotides, the CDR3 is TGTGCCAGCACCTCGGTCAATGAGCAGTTCTTC. It translates to CASTSVNEQFF.

This clone showed up just once. The chain combines TRBV9 with TRBJ1-1; D is unclear. The CDR3 loop spans 19 amino acids. Between the trimmed V and J ends, which lost 0 bases and 6 bases, there was a span of 27 bases. The V gene's germline CDR1 is SGDLS and CDR2 YYNGEE. The CDR3 DNA sequence: TGTGCCAGCAGCGTAGACTTGGGTAGTGGAGCAGAGCTCGGTCCTGAAGCTTTCTTT. Protein product: CASSVDLGSGAELGPEAFF.

This clone has only one observation. V and J are TRBV12-3 or TRBV12-4 and TRBJ1-1, with no clear D. This CDR3 spans 13 amino acids. The ends were cut back, 3 bases at V and 0 bases at J, with 5 bases in the middle. For the CDR3, the DNA is TGTGCCAGCAGTTTTCGTATGAACACTGAAGCTTTCTTT. This encodes CASSFRMNTEAFF.

The chain employs TRBV7-2 and TRBJ2-5, with D perhaps matching TRBD2 (6 bases). V was cut by 2 bases and J by 0 bases, with 10 bases left in between. CDR1 SGHTA and CDR2 FQGNSA come from the germline V gene. There are 15 residues in the CDR3. The CDR3 loop is CASSLWTTYQETQYF. The CDR3, as DNA: TGTGCCAGCAGCTTATGGACTACTTACCAAGAGACCCAGTACTTC.

The chain has TRBV9 and TRBJ2-5, with 9 nucleotides matching TRBD1. V dropped 3 bases and J dropped 4; count of bases not matched to a gene: 4. Germline values: CDR1 SGDLS, CDR2 YYNGEE. The CDR3 extends over 14 amino acids. CDR3 region: CASSAKTGGETQYF. The CDR3 DNA reads as TGTGCCAGCAGCGCTAAGACAGGGGGAGAGACCCAGTACTTC.

This clone was seen just once. The chain has TRBV28 and TRBJ2-7, with 11 bases lining up with TRBD2. The CDR3 length is 15 residues. Germline CDR1 is MDHEN and CDR2 is SYDVKM. With 6 bases clipped from V and 2 bases from J, the junction kept 6 bases outside the gene matches. This CDR3 reads CASSPTSGRPYEQYF. For the CDR3, the DNA is TGTGCCAGCAGCCCTACTAGCGGGAGACCCTACGAGCAGTACTTC.

This chain connects TRBV6-5 to TRBJ1-1; D unclear. V was cut by 6 bases and J by 4 bases, with 9 bases left in between. Germline V gene lookup returns CDR1 MNHEY and CDR2 SVGAGI. There are 12 residues in the CDR3. The CDR3 is CASSPGGTEAFF. The CDR3 DNA sequence: TGTGCCAGCAGCCCCGGCGGCACTGAAGCTTTCTTT.

This chain connects TRBV19 to TRBJ2-2; TRBD1 is a possible D gene (5 bases). V gave up 5 bases and J gave up 2 bases, with 9 bases separating them. In germline, CDR1 is LNHDA, CDR2 SQIVND (reference sequence). The length of the CDR3 is 14 residues. CDR3 sequence: CASSSQANTGELFF. The CDR3 nucleotides read TGTGCCAGTAGTTCACAGGCTAACACCGGGGAGCTGTTTTTT.

The rearrangement uses TRBV12-3 or TRBV12-4 and TRBJ1-2, with TRBD1 matching 9 bases. Trimming cost V 7 bases and J 4 bases; bases outside gene matches: 4. The CDR3 covers 13 residues. The chain's CDR3 is CASTLTGGYGYTF. For the CDR3, the DNA is TGTGCCAGCACCCTGACAGGGGGCTATGGCTACACCTTC.

This clone was observed a few times. The chain employs TRBV27 and TRBJ1-4; D is perhaps TRBD1 (6 bases). Per the germline V gene, CDR1 is MNHEY and CDR2 is SMNVEV (reference sequence). V was trimmed by 5 bases and J by 0 bases, leaving 19 bases between them. The CDR3 covers 18 residues. The CDR3 DNA is TGTGCCAGCAGTCAGATGAAATTACAGGGAGCAACTAATGAAAAACTGTTTTTT. It encodes CASSQMKLQGATNEKLFF.